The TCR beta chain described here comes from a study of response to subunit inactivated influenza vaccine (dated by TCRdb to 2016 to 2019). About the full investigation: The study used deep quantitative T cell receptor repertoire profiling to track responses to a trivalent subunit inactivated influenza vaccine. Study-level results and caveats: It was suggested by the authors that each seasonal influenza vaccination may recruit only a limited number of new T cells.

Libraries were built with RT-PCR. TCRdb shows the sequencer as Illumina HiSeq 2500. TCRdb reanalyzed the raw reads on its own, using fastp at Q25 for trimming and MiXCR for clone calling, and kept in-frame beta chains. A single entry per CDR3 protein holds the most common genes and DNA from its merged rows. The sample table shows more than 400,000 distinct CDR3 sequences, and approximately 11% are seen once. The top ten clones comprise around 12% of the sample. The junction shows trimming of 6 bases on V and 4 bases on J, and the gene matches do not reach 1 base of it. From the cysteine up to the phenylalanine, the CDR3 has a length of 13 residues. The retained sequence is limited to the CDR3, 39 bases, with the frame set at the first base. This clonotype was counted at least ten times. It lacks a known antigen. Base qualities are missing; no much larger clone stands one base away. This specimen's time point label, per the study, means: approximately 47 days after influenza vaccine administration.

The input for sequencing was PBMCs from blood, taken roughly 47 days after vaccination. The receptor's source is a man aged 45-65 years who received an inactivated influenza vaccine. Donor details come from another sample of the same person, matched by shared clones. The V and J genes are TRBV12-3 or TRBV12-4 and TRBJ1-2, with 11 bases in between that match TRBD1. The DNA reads TGTGCCAGCAGGGGACAGGGGGTCTATGGCTACACCTTC. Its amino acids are CASRGQGVYGYTF.